Shown below are 25 T cell receptor beta chains from a single sample sequenced in a study of T cell responses to AZD1222 COVID-19 vaccine. TCRdb keeps only in-frame clones here, not all; method: immunoSEQ multiplex PCR. The sample includes around 92,000 clones, about 90% seen only once; the top ten take 7.5%. Source: peripheral blood, taken on day 0 of AZD1222 vaccination. The source is an adult in good health.

This chain connects TRBV5-1 to TRBJ1-3; D gene uncertain. V was shortened by 4 bases and J by 4 bases, with 9 bases between the two germline ends. The CDR3 has 13 amino acids. CDR1 and CDR2 (germline): SGHRS, YFSETQ. This chain's CDR3 is CASSASTGNTIYF. CDR3 DNA sequence: TGCGCCAGCAGCGCCTCTACAGGAAACACCATATATTTT. Combining the CDR3 with reference TRBV5-1 and TRBJ1-3 gives the whole variable domain KAGVTQTPRYLIKTRGQQVTLSCSPISGHRSVSWYQQTPGQGLQFLFEYFSETQRNKGNFPGRFSGRQFSNSRSEMNVSTLELGDSALYLCASSASTGNTIYFGEGSWLTVV.

The chain joins TRBV9 to TRBJ2-7; 9 bases map to TRBD1. J lost 4 bases, V lost 4 bases, and 9 bases had no gene match. The CDR3 spans 15 residues. CDR1 is SGDLS and CDR2 is YYNGEE in the germline V gene. The CDR3 region is CASSPKGQGRYEQYF. CDR3 coding DNA: TGTGCCAGCAGCCCCAAGGGACAGGGAAGGTACGAGCAGTACTTC.

The chain uses TRBV15 and TRBJ1-1; D gene uncertain. The CDR3 sequence is 11 residues long. Germline V gives CDR1 LNHNV, CDR2 YYDKDF (reference sequence). V shed 0 bases and J shed 10 bases, with 6 bases lying between them. DNA for the CDR3: TGTGCCACCAGCAGAGATCTGCTAGCTTTCTTT. This gives the protein CATSRDLLAFF.

The rearrangement links TRBV25-1 to TRBJ1-2, with 8 bases lining up with TRBD1. The CDR3 has 15 residues. J was trimmed by 4 bases and V by 2 bases; bases with no gene match: 6. From germline, CDR1 is MGHDK and CDR2 SYGVNS. CDR3 nucleotide sequence: TGTGCCAGCAGTGAACTTTGGACAGGGCGCTATGGCTACACCTTC. This gives the protein CASSELWTGRYGYTF.

The chain has TRBV2 and TRBJ1-3, with TRBD1 matching over 8 bases. The CDR3 sequence is 18 residues long. Germline values: CDR1 SNHLY, CDR2 FYNNEI. The V segment lost 6 bases and the J segment 0 bases; nucleotides outside the gene matches: 13. Here the CDR3 reads CASRSLGTGRHSGNTIYF. The CDR3 DNA sequence: TGTGCCAGCAGATCACTCGGGACAGGCCGACACTCTGGAAACACCATATATTTT.

This clone was counted a few times. The chain links TRBV5-1 to TRBJ1-1, with 7 bases fitting TRBD1. The length of the CDR3 is 14 residues. Per germline, CDR1 SGHRS and CDR2 YFSETQ. V gave up 4 bases and J gave up 2 bases; unmatched junction bases: 5. Here the CDR3 DNA reads TGCGCCAGCAGCAGGAGACAGGGCAACACTGAAGCTTTCTTT. This translates into CASSRRQGNTEAFF.

The genes are TRBV7-9 and TRBJ2-5; TRBD2 agrees at 13 bases. This CDR3 is built from 18 residues. The V segment lost 4 bases and the J segment 4 bases; nucleotides outside the gene matches: 12. Germline V gives CDR1 SEHNR, CDR2 FQNEAQ (reference sequence). The DNA of the CDR3 is TGTGCCAGCAGCTCCGGAGAAGGGACTAGCGGGATTGTAGAGACCCAGTACTTC. It encodes CASSSGEGTSGIVETQYF. Filled out from reference TRBV7-9 and TRBJ2-5, the complete variable domain reads DTGVSQNPRHKITKRGQNVTFRCDPISEHNRLYWYRQTLGQGPEFLTYFQNEAQLEKSRLLSDRFSAERPKGSFSTLEIQRTEQGDSAMYLCASSSGEGTSGIVETQYFGPGTRLLVL.

The chain joins TRBV28 to TRBJ2-5; 7 bases are shared with TRBD1. The CDR3 extends over 14 amino acids. V dropped 5 bases and J dropped 2; count of bases not matched to a gene: 5. The germline V gene has CDR1 MDHEN and CDR2 SYDVKM. The CDR3 nucleotides are TGTGCCAGCAGTCCCCCGGGACAGCAAGAGACCCAGTACTTC. Translating it yields CASSPPGQQETQYF. The complete variable domain, with remaining parts taken from reference TRBV28 and TRBJ2-5, reads DVKVTQSSRYLVKRTGEKVFLECVQDMDHENMFWYRQDPGLGLRLIYFSYDVKMKEKGDIPEGYSVSREKKERFSLILESASTNQTSMYLCASSPPGQQETQYFGPGTRLLVL.

The V call is TRBV9, the J call TRBJ2-3, with unresolved D. V lost 6 bases to trimming and J lost 2 bases, with 7 bases between them. Germline CDR1 reads SGDLS; CDR2 reads YYNGEE. This CDR3 region has 12 residues. CDR3 in DNA: TGTGCCAGCACCGGCCTCACAGATACGCAGTATTTT. Translation: CASTGLTDTQYF.

The chain recombines TRBV18 with TRBJ1-2; 7 nucleotides align to TRBD1. After removal of 2 bases from V and 2 bases from J, the junction contained 2 bases not matched to a gene. The CDR3 is made up of 14 amino acids. Germline CDR1 reads KGHSH; CDR2 reads LQKENI. In nucleotides, the CDR3 is TGTGCCAGCTCACCAACAGGGGAGAACTATGGCTACACCTTC. It is translated as CASSPTGENYGYTF.

The chain recombines TRBV18 with TRBJ2-1, with D hard to call. CDR1 and CDR2 from the germline V gene are KGHSH and LQKENI. The CDR3 spans 15 residues. The V end was cut by 2 bases, the J end by 7 bases, with 15 bases between. CDR3 loop: CASSPVGLGVNEQFF. The CDR3 nucleotides read TGTGCCAGCTCACCAGTGGGGTTAGGCGTAAATGAGCAGTTCTTC.

This clone has only one observation. The rearrangement joins TRBV12-3 or TRBV12-4 to TRBJ2-1, with 8 positions matching TRBD1. This CDR3 is 13 amino acids long. V lost 7 bases and J lost 6; bases outside the gene matches: 5. CDR3 in amino acids: CASKDRVGNEQFF. Here the CDR3 DNA reads TGTGCCAGCAAGGACAGGGTCGGCAATGAGCAGTTCTTC.

V and J are TRBV7-9 and TRBJ1-2; D perhaps matches TRBD1 (6 bases). Trimming pared 5 bases from V and 4 bases from J, leaving 20 bases between. The germline CDR1 and CDR2 sequences are SEHNR and FQNEAQ (reference sequence). The CDR3 sequence is 16 residues long. The CDR3 loop is CASSPRTVPAGYGYTF. The CDR3 DNA reads as TGTGCCAGCAGCCCCCGGACAGTTCCGGCAGGCTATGGCTACACCTTC.

CDR3 sequence (DNA): TGTGCCAGCAGCTTGGAAGGAGCGGGATACAATGAGCAGTTCTTC. Its protein is CASSLEGAGYNEQFF. The chain combines TRBV5-4 with TRBJ2-1, with 7 bases aligning to TRBD2. The trim removed 0 bases at V and 4 bases at J, leaving 4 bases unmatched. The CDR3 is made up of 15 amino acids. Per the germline V gene, CDR1 is SGHNT and CDR2 is YYREEE (reference sequence).

This chain joins TRBV28 and TRBJ2-1; the D is unclear. Deletions cut 7 bases from V and 0 bases from J, with 10 bases between. This CDR3 has 14 amino acids. Germline assignment: CDR1 MDHEN and CDR2 SYDVKM. CDR3 sequence: CASTVSSSYNEQFF. Written as DNA, the CDR3 is TGTGCCAGCACAGTATCGAGCTCCTACAATGAGCAGTTCTTC.

This clone has a single count. This sequence joins TRBV6-1 and TRBJ2-3; 11 bases fit TRBD2. J gave up 5 bases and V 3 bases, and 7 bases lay outside the gene matches. CDR1 is MNHNS, CDR2 SASEGT, per germline. The CDR3 covers 16 residues. Written as DNA, the CDR3 is TGTGCCAGCAGTGACAATAGCGGGAGGGCTGAAGATACGCAGTATTTT. Protein product: CASSDNSGRAEDTQYF.

Comments on this clone: Germline is not matched at one junction end, which may reflect a read error. The V call is TRBV19, the J call TRBJ1-2; D is ambiguous. This CDR3 has 14 residues. Germline CDR1 is LNHDA and CDR2 is SQIVND (reference sequence). CDR3 nucleotides: TGTGCCAGTAGTATCCGCGGCAAGAACTACGGCTACACCTTC. Its translation is CASSIRGKNYGYTF.

The chain combines TRBV27 with TRBJ1-5, with D uncertain. V lost 5 bases to trimming and J lost 5 bases, with 13 bases between them. The CDR3 is made up of 14 amino acids. CDR1 and CDR2 (germline): MNHEY, SMNVEV (reference sequence). CDR3 coding DNA: TGTGCCAGCAGTATTGGCCGTAAGGATCAGCCCCAGCATTTT. Its translation: CASSIGRKDQPQHF.

The chain recombines TRBV6-5 with TRBJ2-7, with D hard to call. V was trimmed by 1 base and J by 0 bases, leaving 7 bases between them. Germline V gene lookup returns CDR1 MNHEY and CDR2 SVGAGI. CDR3 length: 14 amino acids. The chain's CDR3 is CASSYWQNSYEQYF. The CDR3 bases are TGTGCCAGCAGTTACTGGCAGAACTCCTACGAGCAGTACTTC.

This rearrangement joins TRBV4-3 to TRBJ1-2; maybe TRBD1 (5 bases). Germline CDR1 and CDR2: LGHNA and YSLEER. V lost 0 bases to trimming and J lost 2 bases, with 7 bases between them. CDR3 length: 14 amino acids. The CDR3 bases are TGCGCCAGCAGCCAAGATGGGGGAAACTATGGCTACACCTTC. As protein: CASSQDGGNYGYTF.

This rearrangement joins TRBV5-1 to TRBJ1-3, with D maybe TRBD1 (5 bases). Germline CDR1 reads SGHRS; CDR2 reads YFSETQ. The CDR3 runs to 14 residues. Trimming left V 2 bases short and J 6 bases short, with 12 bases between. The CDR3 here is CASSFGREENTIYF. The DNA for the CDR3 is TGCGCCAGCAGCTTTGGCAGGGAGGAAAACACCATATATTTT.

This clone was seen a single time. V usage is TRBV5-1 and J usage is TRBJ2-5; possible D gene TRBD2, 6 bases. The CDR3 loop spans 14 amino acids. Germline lookup yields CDR1 SGHRS and CDR2 YFSETQ. Deletions cut 5 bases from V and 3 bases from J, with 14 bases between. CDR3 nucleotides: TGCGCCAGCAGTTCCAGCGGGCTGGAAGAGACCCAGTACTTC. Its protein is CASSSSGLEETQYF.

V gene TRBV15 combines with J gene TRBJ2-1; the D gene is possibly TRBD1 (6 bases). CDR1 LNHNV and CDR2 YYDKDF come from the germline V gene (reference sequence). This CDR3 contains 13 residues. The V end lost 5 bases, the J end lost 5 bases, and 10 bases lay between the germline ends. The CDR3, as DNA: TGTGCCACCAGCCCAGAGGGGGACAATGAGCAGTTCTTC. It codes for CATSPEGDNEQFF.

The rearrangement uses TRBV5-1 and TRBJ2-3; D perhaps matches TRBD1 (5 bases). Trimming took off 2 bases at V and 3 bases at J, with 13 bases between the two ends. The germline V gene encodes CDR1 SGHRS and CDR2 YFSETQ. The CDR3 is 15 residues long. The CDR3 bases are TGCGCCAGCAGCTTCAATAGGGGCAGGACAGATACGCAGTATTTT. It encodes CASSFNRGRTDTQYF.

The chain couples TRBV11-2 to TRBJ2-1; D is perhaps TRBD2 (5 bases). The germline gives CDR1 SGHAT, CDR2 FQNNGV. Trimming stripped 5 bases from V and 9 bases from J, with 11 bases between. CDR3 length: 12 residues. CDR3 sequence reads: CASSPRAFEQFF. DNA for the CDR3: TGTGCCAGCAGCCCGCGGGCCTTTGAGCAGTTCTTC.